Each of the 24 T cell receptor beta chains below was sequenced from the same sample in a study of T cells in Graves' hyperthyroidism and ophthalmopathy (dated 2019 in TCRdb). The library was prepared using multiplex PCR. For sequencing, an Illumina HiSeq 2000 was employed. The TCR beta CDR3 regions were amplified from RNA transcripts. The first round of RT-PCR for the TCR CDR3 was performed with the HTBI primer set and the Qiagen OneStep RT-PCR kit. The public reads were reprocessed in TCRdb via fastp at Q25 and MiXCR, keeping in-frame beta chains. All rows with the same CDR3 protein become a single entry with the most common DNA and genes. Within this sample are about 270,000 distinct CDR3 sequences, with around 22% of them counted one time only. Of the sample, under 65% falls within the top ten clones. Sequences were obtained from blood. The source is a man aged 25 to 40 with Graves' ophthalmopathy.

This chain joins TRBV28 and TRBJ1-2; no firm D call. CDR1 and CDR2 from the germline V gene are MDHEN and SYDVKM. The V end lost 8 bases, the J end lost 5 bases, and 15 bases lay between the germline ends. There are 13 residues in the CDR3. The CDR3 spells CASATGFRYGYTF. CDR3 nucleotide sequence: TGTGCCAGCGCGACCGGGTTTCGGTATGGCTACACCTTC.

This clonotype was found many times. The chain recombines TRBV30 with TRBJ1-1, with 7 bases identical to TRBD1. The germline V gene has CDR1 GTSNPN and CDR2 SVGIG (reference sequence). This CDR3 is built from 14 residues. Trimming at V came to 3 bases and at J to 7 bases, leaving 11 bases not matched to a gene. As DNA, the CDR3 is TGTGCCTGGAGCTCAGCAGGGGGTCTTATTGAAGCTTTCTTT. Its protein product is CAWSSAGGLIEAFF. The variable domain in full, completed from reference TRBV30 and TRBJ1-1, reads SQTIHQWPATLVQPVGSPLSLECTVEGTSNPNLYWYRQAAGRGLQLLFYSVGIGQISSEVPQNLSASRPQDRQFILSSKKLLLSDSGFYLCAWSSAGGLIEAFFGQGTRLTVV.

This clonotype appeared a few times. This chain joins TRBV20-1 and TRBJ1-1; 8 nucleotides match TRBD1. The CDR3 contains 13 residues. The trim removed 3 bases at V and 7 bases at J, leaving 7 bases unmatched. The germline CDR1 and CDR2 sequences are DFQATT and SNEGSKA (reference sequence). The CDR3 coding sequence is TGCAGTGCTAGTGGACAGGGAACTATTGAAGCTTTCTTT. This translates into CSASGQGTIEAFF.

The gene calls are TRBV7-2 and TRBJ2-7; 9 bases agree with TRBD1. Unmatched junction bases numbered 10, after V lost 2 bases and J lost 5 bases. This CDR3 is built from 16 residues. The germline CDR1 and CDR2 sequences are SGHTA and FQGNSA. CDR3 region: CASSLFSGQGYNEQYF. CDR3 bases: TGTGCCAGCAGCTTATTTTCGGGACAGGGTTATAACGAGCAGTACTTC. Complete variable domain (other parts from reference TRBV7-2 and TRBJ2-7): GAGVSQSPSNKVTEKGKDVELRCDPISGHTALYWYRQSLGQGLEFLIYFQGNSAPDKSGLPSDRFSAERTGGSVSTLTIQRTQQEDSAVYLCASSLFSGQGYNEQYFGPGTRLTVT.

DNA of the CDR3: TGTGCCAGCAGTTTACCTAAGTACAATGAGCAGTTCTTC. Residues: CASSLPKYNEQFF. The J gene is TRBJ2-1, the V gene TRBV27; D remains ambiguous. CDR1 is MNHEY and CDR2 is SMNVEV in the germline V gene (reference sequence). V lost 2 bases, J lost 4 bases, and 6 bases lay in between. The CDR3 contains 13 residues.

This rearrangement joins TRBV4-1 to TRBJ2-6; 8 bases fit TRBD1. This CDR3 is 14 amino acids long. V shed 8 bases, J shed 2 bases, and the junction held 2 bases outside the gene matches. CDR1 is MGHRA and CDR2 is YSYEKL in the germline V gene. CDR3 bases: TGCGCCAGCGGACAGGGTCCTGGGGCCAACGTCCTGACTTTC. This codes for CASGQGPGANVLTF.

The chain employs TRBV20-1 and TRBJ1-2, with 7 bases aligning to TRBD1. V shed 4 bases and J 8 bases; nucleotides not matched to a gene: 16. Germline CDR1 reads DFQATT; CDR2 reads SNEGSKA (reference sequence). CDR3 length: 15 amino acids. The DNA of the CDR3 is TGCAGTGCTACCAGGAGAGGGGGCAGGAGTGAAGGCTACACCTTC. Translating gives CSATRRGGRSEGYTF.

Worth noting for this clonotype: A much larger clone is a single base away; this may be a read error. This rearrangement joins TRBV30 to TRBJ2-7; no clear D gene. The CDR3 spans 15 residues. V was trimmed by 2 bases and J by 0 bases, leaving 14 bases between them. The germline V gene has CDR1 GTSNPN and CDR2 SVGIG (reference sequence). CDR3 loop: CAWSRALRGSYEQYF. CDR3 DNA: TGTGCCTGGAGTCGGGCTCTCCGAGGCTCCTACGAGCAGTACTTC.

The table lists this clonotype with many counts. The V call is TRBV11-2, the J call TRBJ2-2, with 7 bases fitting TRBD2. The V and J ends lost 2 bases and 0 bases, in that order; junction bases with no gene match: 3. The CDR3 length is 16 residues. CDR1 and CDR2 from the germline V gene are SGHAT and FQNNGV. The DNA for the CDR3 is TGTGCCAGCAGCTTACGCGGGGGAACGAACACCGGGGAGCTGTTTTTT. This codes for CASSLRGGTNTGELFF.

This clonotype was observed at least ten times. This chain links TRBV6-1 with TRBJ1-1; a weak D match, TRBD1 (5 bases). Looked up from germline, CDR1 is MNHNS and CDR2 is SASEGT. This CDR3 is 13 amino acids long. Deletions cut 7 bases from V and 7 bases from J, with 16 bases between. CDR3 residues: CASISDRHIEAFF. Here the CDR3 DNA reads TGTGCCAGCATATCAGACAGACACATTGAAGCTTTCTTT.

This chain joins TRBV20-1 and TRBJ2-1, with 10 nucleotides matching TRBD2. Per the germline V gene, CDR1 is DFQATT and CDR2 is SNEGSKA (reference sequence). The CDR3 is 18 residues long. V trimming: 6 bases; J trimming: 3 bases; junction bases outside the gene matches: 17. For the CDR3, the DNA is TGCAGTGCCCACCCGCTAAGCGGGAGGGCCCGAGTCTACAATGAGCAGTTCTTC. Amino acids: CSAHPLSGRARVYNEQFF.

This clonotype was seen only a few times. The V and J genes are TRBV6-5 and TRBJ2-7; 9 bases align to TRBD1. V lost 0 bases to trimming and J lost 5 bases; unmatched junction nucleotides: 5. Germline assignment: CDR1 MNHEY and CDR2 SVGAGI. The CDR3 has 15 residues. DNA for the CDR3: TGTGCCAGCAGTTACTCGGGACAGGGTGCCGACGAGCAGTACTTC. The encoded protein is CASSYSGQGADEQYF.

The chain combines TRBV19 with TRBJ1-2, with D perhaps TRBD1 (6 bases). V lost 3 bases and J 5 bases, leaving 7 bases between the germline ends. Germline assignment: CDR1 LNHDA and CDR2 SQIVND (reference sequence). This CDR3 has 12 residues. The CDR3 reads CASSMDRYGYTF. As DNA, the CDR3 is TGTGCCAGTAGTATGGACAGATATGGCTACACCTTC.

This clonotype was counted only a few times. CDR3 sequence (DNA): TGCAGTGCCGGACTAGCATTGAGCTACAATGAGCAGTTCTTC. Its protein product is CSAGLALSYNEQFF. The chain has TRBV20-1 and TRBJ2-1, with 8 bases identical to TRBD2. CDR3 size: 14 residues. J lost 3 bases, V lost 6 bases, and 7 bases had no gene match. Germline CDR1 reads DFQATT; CDR2 reads SNEGSKA (reference sequence).

This chain uses TRBV11-3 with TRBJ1-1; 10 bases are shared with TRBD1. The V gene end was trimmed by 4 bases and the J gene end by 7 bases; junction bases not matched to a gene: 6. The CDR3 runs to 14 residues. CDR1 SGHNT and CDR2 YENEEA come from the germline V gene. The CDR3: CASSSGTGAHEAFF. The CDR3 DNA is TGTGCCAGCAGCTCAGGGACAGGGGCTCATGAAGCTTTCTTT.

The chain carries TRBV20-1 and TRBJ1-2, with 8 bases fitting TRBD1. V dropped 5 bases and J dropped 1; count of bases not matched to a gene: 6. Per the germline V gene, CDR1 is DFQATT and CDR2 is SNEGSKA (reference sequence). The CDR3 consists of 14 residues. The CDR3, as DNA: TGCAGTGCTTTCTCGACAGGGGTTAACTATGGCTACACCTTC. It is translated as CSAFSTGVNYGYTF.

The chain is built from TRBV7-9 and TRBJ2-1; the D is unclear. V lost 4 bases to trimming and J lost 5 bases, with 18 bases between them. This CDR3 contains 16 residues. The V gene's germline CDR1 is SEHNR and CDR2 FQNEAQ (reference sequence). The CDR3 DNA reads as TGTGCCAGCAGCTCGCCGCGTGCGTATCAGAACAATGAGCAGTTCTTC. Amino acids: CASSSPRAYQNNEQFF.

This clonotype was picked up a small number of times. The chain is built from TRBV11-1 and TRBJ2-6; maybe TRBD1 (6 bases). The germline V gene encodes CDR1 SGHAT and CDR2 FQDESV (reference sequence). The CDR3 length is 18 residues. V shed 2 bases and J shed 4 bases, with 18 bases lying between them. CDR3 protein: CASSLLGRGSEGANVLTF. CDR3 coding DNA: TGTGCCAGCAGCTTACTCGGCAGGGGTTCGGAGGGGGCCAACGTCCTGACTTTC.

This clonotype was observed many times. V and J are TRBV28 and TRBJ1-2; tentative D call: TRBD1 (6 bases). Trimming took off 3 bases at V and 5 bases at J, with 16 bases between the two ends. This CDR3 is built from 15 residues. Germline V gene data show CDR1 as MDHEN and CDR2 as SYDVKM. The CDR3 protein is CASSLVAGQTYGYTF. The CDR3 DNA reads as TGTGCCAGCAGTTTGGTGGCCGGACAGACATATGGCTACACCTTC.

This clonotype was counted between two and nine times. This chain joins TRBV29-1 and TRBJ2-7; 12 positions agree with TRBD1. Trimming took 0 bases from V and 0 from J; bases not matched to a gene: 3. Germline V lookup: CDR1 SQVTM, CDR2 ANQGSEA. CDR3 length: 16 residues. The DNA of the CDR3 is TGCAGCGTTGAAGAGGGGACAGGGGGCGCCTCCTACGAGCAGTACTTC. Its protein product is CSVEEGTGGASYEQYF.

This clonotype was counted between two and nine times. CDR3 amino acids: CASKFGGGRDTEAFF. As DNA, the CDR3 is TGTGCCAGTAAGTTTGGAGGGGGCAGGGACACTGAAGCTTTCTTT. The chain couples TRBV19 to TRBJ1-1; 7 bases are a match to TRBD1. CDR3 length: 15 amino acids. Germline trimming cut 7 bases from V and 3 bases from J; bases unmatched to any gene: 11. Germline V gives CDR1 LNHDA, CDR2 SQIVND (reference sequence).

This clonotype occurred a few times. The V and J genes are TRBV24-1 and TRBJ2-3, with a weak D call TRBD1 (7 bases). The V end lost 2 bases, the J end lost 4 bases, and 18 bases lay between the germline ends. The CDR3 loop spans 17 amino acids. The germline V gene has CDR1 KGHDR and CDR2 SFDVKD. CDR3 in DNA: TGTGCCACCAGTGATTCGACAGGGAGGAGGTTATCAGATACGCAGTATTTT. Translated, it gives CATSDSTGRRLSDTQYF.

The CDR3 region is CASSPHIAGGRNEQFF. The CDR3 DNA sequence: TGTGCCAGCAGCCCCCACATAGCGGGAGGCCGAAATGAGCAGTTCTTC. The chain employs TRBV9 and TRBJ2-1; 10 bases agree with TRBD2. J gave up 7 bases and V 4 bases, and 11 bases lay outside the gene matches. The CDR3 extends over 16 amino acids. Germline loops: CDR1 SGDLS, CDR2 YYNGEE.

This clonotype showed up just a few times. The V call is TRBV20-1, the J call TRBJ2-3, with D maybe TRBD2 (5 bases). CDR1 is DFQATT, CDR2 SNEGSKA, per germline (reference sequence). The CDR3 covers 14 residues. V gave up 3 bases and J gave up 3 bases, with 13 bases separating them. As DNA, the CDR3 is TGCAGTGCTAGCGGGAATCTTAGTACAGATACGCAGTATTTT. Translating gives CSASGNLSTDTQYF.